The sequence of this TCR beta chain was determined in a study of blood T cell repertoires in COVID-19. Produced via immunoSEQ multiplex PCR; TCRdb's table is partial and in-frame only. The sample carries about 32,000 clones, roughly 91% recorded once. Trimming took 2 bases from V and 2 from J, leaving 7 bases between them. This CDR3 has 14 amino acids. Germline CDR1 reads MNHEY; CDR2 reads SVGEGT. Sequencing was performed on peripheral blood. This receptor was taken from a man aged 65 to 85 with active or convalescent COVID-19. The chain carries TRBV6-2 or TRBV6-3 and TRBJ1-5; D gene unclear. The CDR3 bases are TGTGCCAGCAGTTACCCCTCCGGCAATCAGCCCCAGCATTTT. This translates into CASSYPSGNQPQHF.